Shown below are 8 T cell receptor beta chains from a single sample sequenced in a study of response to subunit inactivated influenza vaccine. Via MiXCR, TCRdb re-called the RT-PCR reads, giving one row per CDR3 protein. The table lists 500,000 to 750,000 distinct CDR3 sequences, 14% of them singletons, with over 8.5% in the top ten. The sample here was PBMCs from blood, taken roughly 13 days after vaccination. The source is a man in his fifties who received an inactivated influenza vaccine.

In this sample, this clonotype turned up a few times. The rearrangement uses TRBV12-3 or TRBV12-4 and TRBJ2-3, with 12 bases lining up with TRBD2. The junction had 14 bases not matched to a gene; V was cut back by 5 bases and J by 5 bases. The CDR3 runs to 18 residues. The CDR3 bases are TGTGCCAGCAGTGGACTAGCGGGAACCCCCGGGAGGGTAGATACGCAGTATTTT. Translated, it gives CASSGLAGTPGRVDTQYF.

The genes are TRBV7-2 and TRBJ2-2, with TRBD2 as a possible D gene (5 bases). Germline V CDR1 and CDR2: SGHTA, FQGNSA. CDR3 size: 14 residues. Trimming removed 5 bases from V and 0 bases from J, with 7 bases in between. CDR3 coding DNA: TGTGCCAGCAGCCCGGGAACGAACACCGGGGAGCTGTTTTTT. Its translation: CASSPGTNTGELFF.

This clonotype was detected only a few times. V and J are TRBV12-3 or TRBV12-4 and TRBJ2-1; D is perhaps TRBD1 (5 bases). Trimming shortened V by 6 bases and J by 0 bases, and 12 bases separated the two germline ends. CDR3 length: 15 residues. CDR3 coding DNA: TGTGCCAGCAGCCCAGGGTCTTTCTCCTACAATGAGCAGTTCTTC. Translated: CASSPGSFSYNEQFF.

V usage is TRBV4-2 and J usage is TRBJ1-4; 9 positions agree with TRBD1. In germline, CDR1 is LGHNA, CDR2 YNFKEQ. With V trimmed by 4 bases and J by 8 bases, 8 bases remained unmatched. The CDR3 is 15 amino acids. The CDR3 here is CASSPDRGWGEKLFF. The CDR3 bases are TGTGCCAGCAGCCCCGACAGGGGGTGGGGAGAAAAACTGTTTTTT.

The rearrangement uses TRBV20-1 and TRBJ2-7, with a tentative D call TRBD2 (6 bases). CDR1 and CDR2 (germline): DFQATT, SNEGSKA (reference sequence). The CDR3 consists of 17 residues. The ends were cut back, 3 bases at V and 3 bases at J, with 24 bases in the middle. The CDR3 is CSASLILAGLVCYEQYF. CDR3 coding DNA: TGCAGTGCTAGCCTTATACTGGCGGGGCTGGTTTGCTACGAGCAGTACTTC.

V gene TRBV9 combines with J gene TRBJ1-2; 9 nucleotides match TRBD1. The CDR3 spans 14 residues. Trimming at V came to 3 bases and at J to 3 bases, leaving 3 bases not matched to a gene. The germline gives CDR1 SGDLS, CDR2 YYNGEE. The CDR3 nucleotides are TGTGCCAGCAGCGGACAGGGGGATTACTATGGCTACACCTTC. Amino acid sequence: CASSGQGDYYGYTF.

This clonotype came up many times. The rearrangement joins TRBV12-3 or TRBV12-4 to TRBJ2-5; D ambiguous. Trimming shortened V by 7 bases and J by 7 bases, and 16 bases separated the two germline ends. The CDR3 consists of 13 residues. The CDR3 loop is CASTNRPGGTQYF. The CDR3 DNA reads TGTGCCAGCACCAATCGACCAGGCGGGACCCAGTACTTC.

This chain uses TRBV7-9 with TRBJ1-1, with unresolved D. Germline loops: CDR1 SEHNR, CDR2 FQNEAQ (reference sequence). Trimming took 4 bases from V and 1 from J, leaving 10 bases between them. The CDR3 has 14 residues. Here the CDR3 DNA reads TGTGCCAGCAGCTCTACACTGGAGAACACTGAAGCTTTCTTT. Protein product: CASSSTLENTEAFF.